Shown below are 10 T cell receptor beta chains from a single sample sequenced in a study of beta chain features in type 1 diabetes (dated by TCRdb to 2017 to 2018). The receptor library was made with the immunoSEQ multiplex PCR assay. The High Capacity cDNA Reverse Transcription Kit was used to reverse transcribe all of the isolated RNA, meaning that expressed TCRB transcripts were what got sequenced. The table was pulled from immuneACCESS by TCRdb, which kept in-frame rearrangements only. Such tables lose some clones; where checked, under half of the loss comes from unresolved V genes, and the rest has no known cause. The sample table contains around 430,000 clones; only one count was recorded for around 30% of them. Clones ranked in the top ten supply about 0.06% of the sample. Sequenced material: naive CD4+ T cells from blood. Taken with the paper, the label for cell subset or site translates to: true naive CD4+ T cells. The origin of the receptors is a man between 18 and 35 years old in good health.

As DNA, the CDR3 is TGTGCCAGCAGCGTAGTTCCAGGGCGCGGCTACACCTTC. This translates into CASSVVPGRGYTF. The chain couples TRBV9 to TRBJ1-2; D is perhaps TRBD1 (5 bases). Trimming left V 0 bases short and J 8 bases short, with 11 bases between. This CDR3 comprises 13 residues. Per the germline V gene, CDR1 is SGDLS and CDR2 is YYNGEE.

This clone was recorded a few times. The V and J genes are TRBV14 and TRBJ2-1, with a tentative D call TRBD1 (7 bases). Germline V gene lookup returns CDR1 SGHDN and CDR2 FVKESK. V was pared by 0 bases and J by 4 bases, with 16 bases between. CDR3 length: 17 amino acids. Here the CDR3 DNA reads TGTGCCAGCAGCCAAGATAGGGGGCAGGGGAGGTACAATGAGCAGTTCTTC. This encodes CASSQDRGQGRYNEQFF.

The chain joins TRBV25-1 to TRBJ2-5, with D possibly TRBD2 on 6 matching bases. CDR3 length equals 12 residues. V was cut by 6 bases and J by 5 bases, with 10 bases left in between. The germline V gene encodes CDR1 MGHDK and CDR2 SYGVNS. The chain's CDR3 is CASSRDFETQYF. The DNA for the CDR3 is TGTGCCAGCAGCCGGGACTTCGAGACCCAGTACTTC.

The genes are TRBV9 and TRBJ2-1; TRBD1 or TRBD2 may be the D gene (6 bases each). V lost 3 bases and J 12 bases, leaving 19 bases between the germline ends. CDR3 size: 14 residues. The germline V gene has CDR1 SGDLS and CDR2 YYNGEE. The CDR3 is CASSETLEGGGQFF. In nucleotides, the CDR3 is TGTGCCAGCAGCGAGACCCTCGAGGGGGGAGGGCAGTTCTTC.

This clone was detected only a few times. The gene calls are TRBV7-7 and TRBJ2-7; D is possibly TRBD1 (5 bases). With 0 bases removed from V and 3 bases from J, the gap between germline ends came to 6 bases. Germline loops: CDR1 SSHAT, CDR2 FNYEAQ (reference sequence). This CDR3 is 13 amino acids long. The CDR3 sequence is CASSLAGHYEQYF. The CDR3 nucleotides read TGTGCCAGCAGCTTAGCGGGGCACTACGAGCAGTACTTC. The full variable domain, in which reference TRBV7-7 and TRBJ2-7 provide the parts outside the CDR3, is GAGVSQSPRYKVTKRGQDVTLRCDPISSHATLYWYQQALGQGPEFLTYFNYEAQPDKSGLPSDRFSAERPEGSISTLTIQRTEQRDSAMYRCASSLAGHYEQYFGPGTRLTVT.

The chain recombines TRBV18 with TRBJ2-5; the D is unclear. Deletions cut 2 bases from V and 1 base from J, with 5 bases between. Germline V gives CDR1 KGHSH, CDR2 LQKENI. This CDR3 is built from 13 residues. The chain's CDR3 is CASSPTAQETQYF. The CDR3 region has the DNA TGTGCCAGCTCACCAACGGCCCAAGAGACCCAGTACTTC.

The chain combines TRBV15 with TRBJ2-5; 13 bases align to TRBD2. The V gene's germline CDR1 is LNHNV and CDR2 YYDKDF (reference sequence). J lost 4 bases, V lost 0 bases, and 11 bases had no gene match. There are 19 residues in the CDR3. The CDR3 bases are TGTGCCACCAGCAGAGAGGGAGGACTAGCGGGAGTAGGTGCAGAGACCCAGTACTTC. Translated, it gives CATSREGGLAGVGAETQYF.

The V call is TRBV19, the J call TRBJ2-1; TRBD2 aligns across 8 bases. Germline trimming cut 6 bases from V and 7 bases from J; bases unmatched to any gene: 8. CDR1 is LNHDA, CDR2 SQIVND, per germline (reference sequence). This CDR3 has 14 residues. The CDR3 nucleotides are TGTGCCAGTAGCGGGAGGGCCGGGAATAATGAGCAGTTCTTC. Its translation: CASSGRAGNNEQFF.

The chain is built from TRBV29-1 and TRBJ2-3; D gene unclear. Trimming removed 4 bases at V and 3 bases at J, with 26 bases between. The CDR3 loop spans 18 amino acids. Germline-derived CDR1 and CDR2 are SQVTM and ANQGSEA. The CDR3 bases are TGCAGCGTTGGAGGCAGGCAGTTAGGTTGGCCCCCGACAGATACGCAGTATTTT. Translating it yields CSVGGRQLGWPPTDTQYF.

This rearrangement joins TRBV15 to TRBJ2-1; 7 nucleotides line up with TRBD1. Germline V gene sequence: CDR1 LNHNV, CDR2 YYDKDF (reference sequence). Unmatched junction bases numbered 3, after V lost 0 bases and J lost 4 bases. The CDR3 length is 15 residues. As DNA, the CDR3 is TGTGCCACCAGCAGAGATGACAGGGCATACAATGAGCAGTTCTTC. Residues: CATSRDDRAYNEQFF.